This TCR beta chain was sequenced during a study of beta chain features in type 1 diabetes listed by TCRdb under 2018. With respect to the entire study: Mean age, gender distribution, total cell number and subset yield did not differ between patients and healthy donors. A total of 90 million to 130 million sorted cells were examined across all samples, and a strong correlation was observed between cell number per subset and RNA yield. The study compared the TCRB repertoires of sorted circulating CD4+ T cell subsets in recently diagnosed type 1 diabetes patients with those in matched healthy donors. Regulatory and stem cell-like memory subsets were obtained from only 8 patients and roughly 8 healthy donors, while naive and central memory subsets were obtained from all 30 or so donors. What the study reported, not specific to this receptor: Fewer insertions and more nucleotide deletions at VDJ recombination sites were observed in patients with type 1 diabetes, implying thymic rearrangement abnormalities. Shorter templates might be favored by PCR, yet because patient and control samples were amplified and corrected together, any such skew would affect both groups equally. Because the HLA sub-analyses included only small numbers of individuals, any influence of HLA type on TCRB rearrangement was left unresolved. Because cDNA was sequenced instead of genomic DNA, activated cells with high expression could be over-represented, although the groups did not differ in activation or CD3 levels. Naive, central memory and regulatory TCRB repertoires appeared more similar among patients than among healthy donors. A moderate but significant shortening of TCRB CDR3 length was observed in type 1 diabetes patients in all four CD4+ subsets.

A single peripheral blood draw of about 120 mL on average was collected from each donor into heparinised tubes. Naive, central memory, regulatory and stem cell-like memory CD4+ T cells were sorted on a BD FACSAria II using a panel including CD45RO, CCR7, CD25, CD127, CD95 and CD27. A purity above 95% was achieved for all sorted populations. PBMCs were isolated right away by Lymphoprep density gradient centrifugation and were stained directly, without culture. Samples were stained and sorted in pairs, with one healthy donor and one patient per experiment, so that batch effects were minimized. Unmatched junction bases come to 8, with V trimmed by 6 bases and J by 1 base. Per the germline V gene, SGHTA is the CDR1 and FQGNSA is the CDR2. The CDR3 has 18 amino acids, counting the end cysteine and phenylalanine. Only the CDR3 region is kept as DNA, spanning 54 bases read in frame from base 1. A note on this clone: This clone's antigen is unknown. No base qualities exist here, and no much larger clone lies one base off it.

The entire isolated RNA was reverse transcribed using the High Capacity cDNA Reverse Transcription Kit, and thus expressed TCRB transcripts were sequenced. Naive, central memory and regulatory T cell samples underwent deep immunoSEQ sequencing, averaging about 3.57 million total reads per sample. After sorted cells were lysed in RLT buffer, RNA was extracted with DNase-treated RNeasy Micro or Mini kits, with the choice depending on cell number. Each cell subset was processed separately to prevent cross-contamination, with patient and healthy donor samples processed together. The immunoSEQ multiplex PCR was used to amplify TCRB sequences from cDNA, generating 87-bp fragments that spanned the CDR3 region. Amplicons were sequenced on the Illumina HiSeq platform. Processing in the source paper ran as follows. PCR bias was computationally corrected using synthetic template baselines, reads within Hamming distance 2 were collapsed, and singletons that could not be merged were discarded. Reads were aligned against IMGT to assign V, D and J genes, CDR3 length and insertions or deletions at six rearrangement sites. Within each subset, clonotype counts were normalized to sorted cell number, and only after that were true diversity and Gini coefficients computed with the tcR R package. Repertoire sharing was quantified using the overlap coefficient calculated on TCRB nucleotide sequences. As a proxy for the pre-selection repertoire, out-of-frame TCRB sequences from naive cells were analyzed. Entries here come from immuneACCESS through TCRdb and include only in-frame sequences with V and J called. Some clones fail to appear in such tables; in the studies checked, an unresolved V gene covers under half of the shortfall, and the cause of the remainder is unknown. D and trimming come from the DNA, and the V and J calls and clone size come from that table. The sample records about 300,000 clones, less than 15% of which are singletons. The biggest ten clones account for nearly 0.015% of the sample.

The chain couples TRBV7-2 to TRBJ2-3; the junction holds 15 bases that match TRBD2. The source of this sequence is a woman aged 18-30 years with type 1 diabetes. Sequencing input: naive CD4+ T cells from blood. This specimen's cell subset or site label, per the study, means: true naive CD4+ T cells. The DNA sequence is TGTGCCAGCAGTCTTATTGGACTAGCGGGAGGGGGCACAGATACGCAGTATTTT. This yields the protein CASSLIGLAGGGTDTQYF.